These 10 T cell receptor beta chains were sequenced from one sample in a study of T cells in Graves' hyperthyroidism and ophthalmopathy. TCR beta CDR3 regions were amplified from RNA. The HTBI set primed first-round TCR CDR3 RT-PCR. TCRdb ran MiXCR on the multiplex PCR reads and lists one entry per CDR3 protein. The sample includes around 690,000 distinct CDR3 sequences, around a sixth of them seen just once. The sample comprised blood. The receptors were sampled from a man aged 50 to 60 with Graves' hyperthyroidism.

The rearrangement uses TRBV5-1 and TRBJ2-1, with a weak D call TRBD2 (8 bases). Trimming cost V 6 bases and J 7 bases, with 17 bases left between them. Germline-derived CDR1 and CDR2 are SGHRS and YFSETQ. The CDR3 runs 14 residues. The DNA for the CDR3 is TGCGCCAGCAAGGAGGGGGCTAGCGGGAATGAGCAGTTCTTC. It translates to CASKEGASGNEQFF.

The chain uses TRBV6-1 and TRBJ2-2; maybe TRBD2 (7 bases). The CDR3 is 14 amino acids. Germline CDR1 is MNHNS and CDR2 is SASEGT. The ends were cut back, 8 bases at V and 4 bases at J, with 14 bases in the middle. CDR3 DNA: TGTGCCAGCGGACTAGGGGGGACCACCGGGGAGCTGTTTTTT. Translation: CASGLGGTTGELFF.

A few counts support this clonotype. This chain uses TRBV4-1 with TRBJ2-5; 8 bases match TRBD1. This CDR3 contains 15 residues. The ends lost 2 bases at V and 1 base at J; junction bases unmatched: 3. CDR1 MGHRA and CDR2 YSYEKL come from the germline V gene. CDR3 amino acids: CASSQIGQGQETQYF. CDR3 DNA: TGCGCCAGCAGCCAAATTGGACAGGGCCAAGAGACCCAGTACTTC.

This clonotype was found many times. The gene calls are TRBV12-3 or TRBV12-4 and TRBJ2-3; D not certain. Trimming took off 4 bases at V and 0 bases at J, with 5 bases between the two ends. CDR3 size: 13 residues. CDR3 bases: TGTGCCAGCAGTTGGGCTAGCACAGATACGCAGTATTTT. It yields the protein CASSWASTDTQYF.

This clonotype showed up just a few times. The V and J genes are TRBV6-5 and TRBJ1-2; D is uncertain. The V end was cut by 7 bases, the J end by 0 bases, with 9 bases between. This CDR3 spans 13 amino acids. CDR1 MNHEY and CDR2 SVGAGI come from the germline V gene. The CDR3 coding sequence is TGTGCCAGCACGGCAGAACCTAACTATGGCTACACCTTC. This sequence encodes CASTAEPNYGYTF.

The chain carries TRBV6-5 and TRBJ2-2; TRBD2 agrees at 8 bases. Per the germline V gene, CDR1 is MNHEY and CDR2 is SVGAGI. This CDR3 region has 15 residues. The junction had 9 bases not matched to a gene; V was cut back by 5 bases and J by 7 bases. The CDR3, as DNA: TGTGCCAGCAGTCCAGTAGCGGGATTTGTCGGGGAGCTGTTTTTT. This gives the protein CASSPVAGFVGELFF.

This clonotype was found a few times. The chain uses TRBV2 and TRBJ2-7, with 8 bases matching TRBD2. V lost 4 bases, J lost 2 bases, and 4 bases stayed unmatched. The CDR3 spans 14 residues. Germline-derived CDR1 and CDR2 are SNHLY and FYNNEI. CDR3 in DNA: TGTGCCAGCAGTGGCTCGCGGGAGGCCTACGAGCAGTACTTC. Translating gives CASSGSREAYEQYF.

This clonotype was observed a handful of times. The V gene is TRBV20-1, the J gene TRBJ2-2; no definite D call. This CDR3 is built from 15 residues. V dropped 3 bases and J dropped 4 bases, with 15 bases sitting between them. The germline CDR1 and CDR2 sequences are DFQATT and SNEGSKA (reference sequence). CDR3 protein: CSARDIQGATGELFF. The DNA for the CDR3 is TGCAGTGCTAGGGATATACAAGGTGCCACCGGGGAGCTGTTTTTT.

This clonotype was seen more than once but under ten times. The CDR3 DNA reads TGCAGTGCCGCCGGGACAGGGGGCGATCAGCCCCAGCATTTT. Its translation: CSAAGTGGDQPQHF. The chain joins TRBV20-1 to TRBJ1-5, with 12 bases fitting TRBD1. Germline V gene lookup returns CDR1 DFQATT and CDR2 SNEGSKA (reference sequence). The ends lost 6 bases at V and 5 bases at J; junction bases unmatched: 5. The CDR3 spans 14 residues.

J is TRBJ2-7 and V is TRBV5-1; the D is unclear. Germline CDR1 and CDR2: SGHRS and YFSETQ. V lost 0 bases to trimming and J lost 0 bases, with 10 bases between them. The CDR3 totals 15 residues. As DNA, the CDR3 is TGCGCCAGCAGCTTGGATGGCACCAGCTCCTACGAGCAGTACTTC. Protein sequence: CASSLDGTSSYEQYF.